This T cell receptor beta chain was found in a study of blood T cell repertoires in COVID-19. Study at large: Samples taken during acute and convalescent COVID-19 were collected in the United States, Italy and Spain.

Germline V gives CDR1 SGHTA, CDR2 FQGTGA. Germline trimming cut 1 base from V and 2 bases from J; bases unmatched to any gene: 6. The CDR3 has 16 residues. In the original analysis: The authors estimated nucleated cell counts from reference gene primer amplification. Libraries were prepared by immunoSEQ multiplex PCR; TCRdb keeps only in-frame clonotypes and omits some of them. The D gene and trimming were derived from the DNA, and the V and J assignments and clone size from that table. The sample has some 200,000 clones; about 85% are singletons. The rearrangement uses TRBV7-3 and TRBJ2-7, with TRBD2 identical over 9 bases. The TCR was taken from a woman aged 80 or older with acute or convalescent COVID-19. Sequenced material: peripheral blood. The CDR3 region is CASSLRLLAGTYEQYF. The CDR3 DNA is TGTGCCAGCAGCTTAAGGCTGCTAGCGGGGACCTACGAGCAGTACTTC.